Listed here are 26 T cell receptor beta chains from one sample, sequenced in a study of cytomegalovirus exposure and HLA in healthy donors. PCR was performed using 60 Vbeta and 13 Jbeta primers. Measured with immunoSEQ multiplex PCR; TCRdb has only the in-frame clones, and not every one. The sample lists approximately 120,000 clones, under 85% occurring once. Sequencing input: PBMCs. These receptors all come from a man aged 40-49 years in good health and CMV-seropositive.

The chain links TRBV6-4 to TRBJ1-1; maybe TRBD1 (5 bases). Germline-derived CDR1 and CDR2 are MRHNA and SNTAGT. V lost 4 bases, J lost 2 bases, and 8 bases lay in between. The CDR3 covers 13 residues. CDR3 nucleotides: TGTGCCAGCAGTGCGACAGACAACACTGAAGCTTTCTTT. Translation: CASSATDNTEAFF.

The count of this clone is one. In nucleotides, the CDR3 is TGTGCCAGCAGCGGTTCCGCCCAAGAGACCCAGTACTTC. This codes for CASSGSAQETQYF. The chain has TRBV28 and TRBJ2-5; D unclear. V lost 6 bases, J lost 1 base, and 9 bases lay in between. Germline V gene lookup returns CDR1 MDHEN and CDR2 SYDVKM. This CDR3 spans 13 amino acids.

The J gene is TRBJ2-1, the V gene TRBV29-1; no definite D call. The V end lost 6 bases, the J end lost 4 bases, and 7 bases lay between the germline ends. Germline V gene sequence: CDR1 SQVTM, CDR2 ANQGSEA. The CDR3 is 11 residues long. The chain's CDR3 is CSVEHYNEQFF. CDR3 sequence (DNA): TGCAGCGTCGAACATTACAATGAGCAGTTCTTC.

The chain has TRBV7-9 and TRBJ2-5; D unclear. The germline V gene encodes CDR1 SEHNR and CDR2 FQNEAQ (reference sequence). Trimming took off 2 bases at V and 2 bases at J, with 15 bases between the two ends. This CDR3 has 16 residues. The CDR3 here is CASSLLLLDGQETQYF. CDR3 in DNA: TGTGCCAGCAGCTTACTACTCCTAGATGGGCAAGAGACCCAGTACTTC.

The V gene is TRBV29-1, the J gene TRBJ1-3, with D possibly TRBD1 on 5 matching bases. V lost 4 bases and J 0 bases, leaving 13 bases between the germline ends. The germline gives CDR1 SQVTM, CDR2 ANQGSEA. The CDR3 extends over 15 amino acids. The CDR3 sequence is CSVAQGVLSGNTIYF. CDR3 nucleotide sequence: TGCAGCGTTGCCCAGGGTGTCCTCTCTGGAAACACCATATATTTT.

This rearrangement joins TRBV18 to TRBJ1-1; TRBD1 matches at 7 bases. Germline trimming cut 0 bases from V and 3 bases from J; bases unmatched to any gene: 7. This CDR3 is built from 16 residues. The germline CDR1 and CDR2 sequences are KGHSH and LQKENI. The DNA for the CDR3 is TGTGCCAGCTCACCACCGTTAAAGGGGGCGTACACTGAAGCTTTCTTT. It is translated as CASSPPLKGAYTEAFF.

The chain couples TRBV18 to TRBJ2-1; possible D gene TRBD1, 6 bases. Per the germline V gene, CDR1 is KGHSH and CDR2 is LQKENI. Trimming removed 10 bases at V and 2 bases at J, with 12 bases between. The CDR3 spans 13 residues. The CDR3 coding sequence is TGTGCCACCAACAGGGTTACCTACAATGAGCAGTTCTTC. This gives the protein CATNRVTYNEQFF.

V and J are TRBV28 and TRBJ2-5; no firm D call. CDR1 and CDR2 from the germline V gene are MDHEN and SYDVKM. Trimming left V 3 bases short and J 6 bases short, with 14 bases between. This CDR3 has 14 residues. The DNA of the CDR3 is TGTGCCAGCAGTTTTACAATTGCGGCGCAGACCCAGTACTTC. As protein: CASSFTIAAQTQYF.

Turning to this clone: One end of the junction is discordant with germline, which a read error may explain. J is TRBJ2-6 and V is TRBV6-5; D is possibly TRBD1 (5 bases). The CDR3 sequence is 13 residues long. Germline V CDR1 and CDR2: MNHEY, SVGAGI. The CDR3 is CASIDAGANGLTF. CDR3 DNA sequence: TGTGCCAGCATCGATGCTGGGGCCAACGGCCTGACTTTC.

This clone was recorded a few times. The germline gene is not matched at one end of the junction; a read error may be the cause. CDR3 nucleotide sequence: TGTGCTAGCAGCTTAGTCTTCGTGGCGGGGGGGCCCGGTGAGCAGTTCTTC. It translates to CASSLVFVAGGPGEQFF. This chain uses TRBV7-7 with TRBJ2-1; 9 bases fit TRBD2. The germline gives CDR1 SSHAT, CDR2 FNYEAQ (reference sequence). The CDR3 totals 17 residues.

The CDR3: CASSQGLADFNEKLFF. The CDR3 DNA reads TGCGCCAGCAGCCAAGGATTAGCAGACTTTAATGAAAAACTGTTTTTT. J is TRBJ1-4 and V is TRBV4-3, with unresolved D. The CDR3 runs 16 residues. V was clipped by 1 base and J by 4 bases, with 13 bases between them. Germline V gene sequence: CDR1 LGHNA, CDR2 YSLEER.

As DNA, the CDR3 is TGTGCCAGCAGCTCGACAGGGGGCAAGGAAAAACTGTTTTTT. This codes for CASSSTGGKEKLFF. The chain combines TRBV5-4 with TRBJ1-4; 10 bases are shared with TRBD1. The CDR3 has 14 residues. The junction had 4 bases not matched to a gene; V was cut back by 3 bases and J by 8 bases. Germline CDR1 reads SGHNT; CDR2 reads YYREEE (reference sequence).

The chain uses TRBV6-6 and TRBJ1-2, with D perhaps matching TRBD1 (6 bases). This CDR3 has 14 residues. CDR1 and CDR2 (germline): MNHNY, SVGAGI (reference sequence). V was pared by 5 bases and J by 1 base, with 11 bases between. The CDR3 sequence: CASSREGVNYGYTF. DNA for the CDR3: TGTGCCAGCAGTCGGGAGGGGGTTAACTATGGCTACACCTTC.

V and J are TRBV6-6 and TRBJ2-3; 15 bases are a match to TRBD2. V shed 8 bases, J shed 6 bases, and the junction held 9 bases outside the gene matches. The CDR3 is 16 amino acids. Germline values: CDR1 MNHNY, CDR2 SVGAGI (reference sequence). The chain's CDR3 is CASGGLAGGQVDTQYF. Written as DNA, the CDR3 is TGTGCCAGCGGAGGACTAGCGGGGGGGCAGGTGGATACGCAGTATTTT.

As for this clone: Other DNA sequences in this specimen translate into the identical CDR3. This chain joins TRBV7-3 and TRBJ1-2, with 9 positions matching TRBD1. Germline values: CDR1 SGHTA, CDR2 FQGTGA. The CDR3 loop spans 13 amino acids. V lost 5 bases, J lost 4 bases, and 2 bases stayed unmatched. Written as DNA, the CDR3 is TGTGCCAGCAGCCTGGGACAGGGCTATGGCTACACCTTC. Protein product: CASSLGQGYGYTF.

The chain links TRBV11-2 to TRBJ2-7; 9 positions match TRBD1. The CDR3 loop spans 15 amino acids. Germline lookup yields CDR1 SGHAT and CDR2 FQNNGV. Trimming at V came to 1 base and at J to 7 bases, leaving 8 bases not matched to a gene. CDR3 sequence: CASSLVGTGPGEQYF. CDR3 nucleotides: TGTGCCAGCAGCTTAGTCGGGACAGGGCCGGGGGAGCAGTACTTC.

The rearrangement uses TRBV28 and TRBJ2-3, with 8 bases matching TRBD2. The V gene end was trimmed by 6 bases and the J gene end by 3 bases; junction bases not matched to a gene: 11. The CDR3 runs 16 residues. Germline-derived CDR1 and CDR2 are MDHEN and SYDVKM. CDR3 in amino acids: CASSPAGGAKTDTQYF. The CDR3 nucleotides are TGTGCCAGCAGCCCGGCGGGGGGCGCGAAAACAGATACGCAGTATTTT.

CDR3 in amino acids: CASSPGHRNSEAFF. CDR3 sequence (DNA): TGTGCCAGCAGCCCGGGACATCGAAACTCTGAAGCTTTCTTT. This chain connects TRBV7-2 to TRBJ1-1, with a possible D match to TRBD1 (6 bases). Germline V gene sequence: CDR1 SGHTA, CDR2 FQGNSA. The ends were cut back, 5 bases at V and 6 bases at J, with 16 bases in the middle. The CDR3 totals 14 residues. Full variable domain (remainder filled in from reference TRBV7-2 and TRBJ1-1): GAGVSQSPSNKVTEKGKDVELRCDPISGHTALYWYRQSLGQGLEFLIYFQGNSAPDKSGLPSDRFSAERTGGSVSTLTIQRTQQEDSAVYLCASSPGHRNSEAFFGQGTRLTVV.

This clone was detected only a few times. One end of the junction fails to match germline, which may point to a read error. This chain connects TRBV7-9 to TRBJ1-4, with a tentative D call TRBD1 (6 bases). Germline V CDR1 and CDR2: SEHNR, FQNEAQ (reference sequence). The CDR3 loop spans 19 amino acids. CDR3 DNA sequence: TGTTCCAGCAGCTTAGGGAGGTTGCGGGGGGGGCCTGCTAATGAAAAACTGTTTTTT. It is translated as CSSSLGRLRGGPANEKLFF.

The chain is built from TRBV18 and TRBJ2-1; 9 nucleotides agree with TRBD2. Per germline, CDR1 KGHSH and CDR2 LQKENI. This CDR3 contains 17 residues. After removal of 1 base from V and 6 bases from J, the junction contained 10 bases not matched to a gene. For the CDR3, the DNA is TGTGCCAGCTCACCACGGAACAGCGGGGGGATCGTCAATGAGCAGTTCTTC. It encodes CASSPRNSGGIVNEQFF.

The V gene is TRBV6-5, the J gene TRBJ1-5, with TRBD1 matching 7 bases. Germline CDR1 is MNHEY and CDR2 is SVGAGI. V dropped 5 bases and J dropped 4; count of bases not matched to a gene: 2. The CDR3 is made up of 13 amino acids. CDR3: CASSRGRNQPQHF. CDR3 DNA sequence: TGTGCCAGCAGTAGGGGGCGGAATCAGCCCCAGCATTTT.

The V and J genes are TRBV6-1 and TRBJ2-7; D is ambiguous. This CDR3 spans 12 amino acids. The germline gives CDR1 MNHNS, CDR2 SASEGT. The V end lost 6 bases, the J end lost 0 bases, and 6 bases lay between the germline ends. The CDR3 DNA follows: TGTGCCAGCAGAACAAGCTCCTACGAGCAGTACTTC. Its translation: CASRTSSYEQYF.

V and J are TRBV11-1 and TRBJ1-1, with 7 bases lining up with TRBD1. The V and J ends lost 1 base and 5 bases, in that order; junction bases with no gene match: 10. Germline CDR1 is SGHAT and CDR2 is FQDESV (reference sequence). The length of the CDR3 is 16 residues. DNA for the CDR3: TGTGCCAGCAGCTTAGTGCCAGGGGGGACCGTAACTGAAGCTTTCTTT. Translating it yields CASSLVPGGTVTEAFF.

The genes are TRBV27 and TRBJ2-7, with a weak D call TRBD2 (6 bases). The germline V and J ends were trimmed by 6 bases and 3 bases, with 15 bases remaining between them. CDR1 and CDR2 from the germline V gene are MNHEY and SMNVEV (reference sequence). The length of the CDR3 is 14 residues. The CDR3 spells CASSHILGGYEQYF. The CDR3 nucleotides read TGTGCCAGCAGCCATATATTGGGGGGCTACGAGCAGTACTTC.

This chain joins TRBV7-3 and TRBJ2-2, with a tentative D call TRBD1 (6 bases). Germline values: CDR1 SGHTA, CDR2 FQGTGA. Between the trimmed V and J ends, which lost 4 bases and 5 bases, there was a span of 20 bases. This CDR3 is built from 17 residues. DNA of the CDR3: TGTGCCAGCAGCTCTACCCCCCAGGGGAGTAGGACCGGGGAGCTGTTTTTT. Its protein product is CASSSTPQGSRTGELFF.

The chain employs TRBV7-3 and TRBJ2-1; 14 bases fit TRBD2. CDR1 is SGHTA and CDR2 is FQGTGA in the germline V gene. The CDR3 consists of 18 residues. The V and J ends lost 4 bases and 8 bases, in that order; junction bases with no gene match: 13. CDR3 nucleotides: TGTGCCAGCAGCTCCACAGCCAGGACTAGCGGGGGGAGCGATGAGCAGTTCTTC. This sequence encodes CASSSTARTSGGSDEQFF.